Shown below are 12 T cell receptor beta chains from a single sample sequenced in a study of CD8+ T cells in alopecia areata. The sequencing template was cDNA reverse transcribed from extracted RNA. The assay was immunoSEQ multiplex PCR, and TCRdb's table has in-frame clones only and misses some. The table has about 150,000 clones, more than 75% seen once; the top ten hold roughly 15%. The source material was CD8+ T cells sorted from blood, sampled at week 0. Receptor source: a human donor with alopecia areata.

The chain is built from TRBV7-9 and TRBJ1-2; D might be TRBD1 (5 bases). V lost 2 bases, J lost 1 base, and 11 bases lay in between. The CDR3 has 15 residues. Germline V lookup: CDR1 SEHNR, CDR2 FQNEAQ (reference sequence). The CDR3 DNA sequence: TGTGCCAGCAGCTTAACAGGCCGGAATAACTATGGCTACACCTTC. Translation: CASSLTGRNNYGYTF.

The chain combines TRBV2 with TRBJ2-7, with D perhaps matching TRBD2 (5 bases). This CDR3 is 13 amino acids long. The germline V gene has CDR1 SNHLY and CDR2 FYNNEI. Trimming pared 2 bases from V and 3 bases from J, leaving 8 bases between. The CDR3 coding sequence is TGTGCCAGCAGTGAAACGGGGAACTACGAGCAGTACTTC. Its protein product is CASSETGNYEQYF.

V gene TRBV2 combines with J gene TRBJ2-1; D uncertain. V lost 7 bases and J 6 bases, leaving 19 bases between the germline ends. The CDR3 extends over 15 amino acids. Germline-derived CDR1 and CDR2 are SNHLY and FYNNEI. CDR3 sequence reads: CASTLLEGRSNEQFF. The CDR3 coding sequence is TGTGCCAGCACTTTGTTAGAAGGCCGTAGCAATGAGCAGTTCTTC.

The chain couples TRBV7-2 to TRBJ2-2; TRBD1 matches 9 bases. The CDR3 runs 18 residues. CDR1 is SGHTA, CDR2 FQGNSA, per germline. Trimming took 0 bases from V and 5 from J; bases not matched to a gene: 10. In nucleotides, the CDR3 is TGTGCCAGCAGCTTAGCAGTACGACAGGGGGTTAGGACCGGGGAGCTGTTTTTT. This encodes CASSLAVRQGVRTGELFF.

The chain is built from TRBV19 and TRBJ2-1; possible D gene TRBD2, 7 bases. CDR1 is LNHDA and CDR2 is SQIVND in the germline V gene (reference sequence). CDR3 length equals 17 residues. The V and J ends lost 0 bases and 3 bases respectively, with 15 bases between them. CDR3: CASSIDLGGGLYNEQFF. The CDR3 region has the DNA TGTGCCAGTAGTATAGATCTTGGGGGGGGCCTCTACAATGAGCAGTTCTTC.

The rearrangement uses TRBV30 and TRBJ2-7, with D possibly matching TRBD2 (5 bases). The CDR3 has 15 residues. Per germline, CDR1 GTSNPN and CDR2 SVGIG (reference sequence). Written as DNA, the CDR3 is TGTGGCCTGGACTTTTCAGAGGGATCCCCCTACGAGCAGTACTTC. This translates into CGLDFSEGSPYEQYF.

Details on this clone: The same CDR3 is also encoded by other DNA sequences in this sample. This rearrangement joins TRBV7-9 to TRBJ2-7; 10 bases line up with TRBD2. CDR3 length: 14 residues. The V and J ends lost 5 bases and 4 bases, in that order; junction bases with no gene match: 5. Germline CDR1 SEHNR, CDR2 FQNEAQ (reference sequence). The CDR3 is CASSSSGGSYEQYF. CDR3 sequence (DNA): TGTGCCAGCAGCAGTAGCGGGGGGAGTTACGAGCAGTACTTC.

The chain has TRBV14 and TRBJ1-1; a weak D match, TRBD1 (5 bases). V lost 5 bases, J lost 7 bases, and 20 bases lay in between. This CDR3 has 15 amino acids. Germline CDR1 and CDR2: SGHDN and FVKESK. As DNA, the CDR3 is TGTGCCAGCAGCTATTGGGGGATAGGGAGAGATGAAGCTTTCTTT. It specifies CASSYWGIGRDEAFF. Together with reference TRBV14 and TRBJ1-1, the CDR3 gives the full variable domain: EAGVTQFPSHSVIEKGQTVTLRCDPISGHDNLYWYRRVMGKEIKFLLHFVKESKQDESGMPNNRFLAERTGGTYSTLKVQPAELEDSGVYFCASSYWGIGRDEAFFGQGTRLTVV.

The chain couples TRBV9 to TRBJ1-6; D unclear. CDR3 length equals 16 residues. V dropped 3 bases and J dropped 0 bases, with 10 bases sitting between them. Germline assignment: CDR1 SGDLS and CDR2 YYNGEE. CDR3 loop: CASSGTESSYNSPLHF. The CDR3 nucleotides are TGTGCCAGCAGCGGGACTGAGAGCTCCTATAATTCACCCCTCCACTTT.

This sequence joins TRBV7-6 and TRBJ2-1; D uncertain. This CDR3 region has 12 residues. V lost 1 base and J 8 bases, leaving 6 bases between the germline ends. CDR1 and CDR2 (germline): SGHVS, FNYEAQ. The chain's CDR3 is CASSLVRDEQFF. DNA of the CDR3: TGTGCCAGCAGCTTAGTCCGCGATGAGCAGTTCTTC. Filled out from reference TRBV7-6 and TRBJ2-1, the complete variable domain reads GAGVSQSPRYKVTKRGQDVALRCDPISGHVSLYWYRQALGQGPEFLTYFNYEAQQDKSGLPNDRFSAERPEGSISTLTIQRTEQRDSAMYRCASSLVRDEQFFGPGTRLTVL.

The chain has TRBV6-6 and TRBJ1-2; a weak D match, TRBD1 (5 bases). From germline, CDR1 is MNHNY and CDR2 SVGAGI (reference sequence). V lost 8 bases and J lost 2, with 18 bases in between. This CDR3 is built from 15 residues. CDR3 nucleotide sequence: TGTGCCAGCGGACCCGGTGGCCCAGGGAACTATGGCTACACCTTC. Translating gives CASGPGGPGNYGYTF.

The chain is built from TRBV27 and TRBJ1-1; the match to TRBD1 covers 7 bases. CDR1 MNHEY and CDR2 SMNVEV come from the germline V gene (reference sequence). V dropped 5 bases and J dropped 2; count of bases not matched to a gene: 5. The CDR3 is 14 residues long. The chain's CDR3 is CASSPRDRNTEAFF. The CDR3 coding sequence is TGTGCCAGCAGTCCTAGGGACAGAAACACTGAAGCTTTCTTT.